The next 6 T cell receptor beta chains were all read from a single sample in a study of blood T cells in healthy people across ages. The use of a sample-barcoded 5' primer and a J-beta primer mix characterized a second PCR of about 7 to 12 cycles. TCRdb processed the 5' RACE reads anew with MiXCR; each CDR3 protein has one entry. The sample has about 1.5 million distinct CDR3 sequences, about 42% seen once. The specimen sequenced was blood. The receptors here all came from a young woman in good health.

The rearrangement links TRBV4-1 to TRBJ2-3; 10 nucleotides line up with TRBD1. CDR1 is MGHRA and CDR2 is YSYEKL in the germline V gene. The CDR3 is 16 amino acids. After removal of 0 bases from V and 5 bases from J, the junction contained 5 bases not matched to a gene. The CDR3 protein is CASSQEGTGVGDTQYF. In nucleotides, the CDR3 is TGCGCCAGCAGCCAAGAGGGGACAGGGGTGGGAGATACGCAGTATTTT.

This clonotype came up a few times. V and J are TRBV15 and TRBJ2-2, with a weak D call TRBD1 (5 bases). CDR3 length: 14 residues. Germline assignment: CDR1 LNHNV and CDR2 YYDKDF (reference sequence). V was clipped by 6 bases and J by 3 bases, with 11 bases between them. Here the CDR3 DNA reads TGTGCCACCAGTGGGGCTACATACACCGGGGAGCTGTTTTTT. Protein sequence: CATSGATYTGELFF.

The gene calls are TRBV7-9 and TRBJ1-2; D remains ambiguous. V shed 5 bases and J shed 4 bases, with 14 bases lying between them. CDR1 and CDR2 from the germline V gene are SEHNR and FQNEAQ (reference sequence). The CDR3 is 14 residues long. CDR3 sequence (DNA): TGTGCCAGCAGCCCCGGACGGAATCCCTATGGCTACACCTTC. Protein product: CASSPGRNPYGYTF.

This chain uses TRBV12-3 or TRBV12-4 with TRBJ1-4; D not certain. The CDR3 length is 16 residues. Trimming took off 5 bases at V and 3 bases at J, with 16 bases between the two ends. The CDR3 here is CASSVLGRGSNEKLFF. The CDR3 DNA is TGTGCCAGCAGTGTCCTTGGACGAGGGTCTAATGAAAAACTGTTTTTT.

In this sample, this clonotype turned up once. J is TRBJ1-5 and V is TRBV28; D is unclear. The CDR3 is 16 residues long. With 5 bases removed from V and 3 bases from J, the gap between germline ends came to 17 bases. Germline V gene sequence: CDR1 MDHEN, CDR2 SYDVKM. This CDR3 reads CASSPYPRKFNQPQHF. The CDR3 DNA sequence: TGTGCCAGCAGTCCCTACCCTCGGAAGTTCAATCAGCCCCAGCATTTT.

This clonotype has more than one count but fewer than ten. The V call is TRBV20-1, the J call TRBJ2-5; 7 nucleotides agree with TRBD1. The CDR3 length is 14 residues. The junction had 8 bases not matched to a gene; V was cut back by 3 bases and J by 4 bases. The germline V gene has CDR1 DFQATT and CDR2 SNEGSKA (reference sequence). This chain's CDR3 is CSASARQGRETQYF. The CDR3 DNA reads TGCAGTGCTAGTGCCAGACAGGGTCGAGAGACCCAGTACTTC.